A selection of T cell receptor beta chains follows, all from one sample in a study of blood T cells in healthy people across ages. One entry per CDR3 protein results from TCRdb running MiXCR on the 5' RACE reads. The table includes fewer than 1,000,000 distinct CDR3 sequences, under 55% detected once. Sequenced sample: blood. All receptors derive from a man aged 60 to 75 in good health. Each CDR3 is given with its conserved first and last residue. The order of the fields is J gene, D gene, V gene, clone size, CDR3 protein, CDR3 DNA. A D gene is named only where the DNA matches it firmly. The listing skips clone size in some rows; elsewhere it reads once, few, many or a size class.

>TRBJ1-4|TRBD1|TRBV18|.
CASSLLPGTGEEKLFF
TGTGCCAGCTCACTTCTCCCGGGGACAGGGGAGGAAAAACTGTTTTTT
>TRBJ2-1|TRBD1|TRBV9|.
CASSVATFTGTGGYNEQFF
TGTGCCAGCAGCGTAGCAACATTCACCGGGACAGGGGGCTACAATGAGCAGTTCTTC
>TRBJ2-1|.|TRBV4-3|.
CASSQAAGNKQFF
TGCGCCAGCAGCCAAGCCGCGGGGAACAAGCAGTTCTTC
>TRBJ2-7|TRBD1|TRBV11-2|few
CAIRDRGYEQYF
TGTGCCATCAGGGACAGGGGCTACGAGCAGTACTTC
>TRBJ2-7|TRBD1|TRBV25-1|.
CASNDRGSNEQYF
TGTGCCAGCAATGACAGGGGTTCCAACGAGCAGTACTTC
>TRBJ2-3|TRBD1|TRBV5-1|.
CASSLIGQVNSDTQYF
TGCGCCAGCAGCTTGATCGGACAGGTGAATTCAGATACGCAGTATTTT
>TRBJ2-6|.|TRBV4-3|.
CASSQGSVSNVLTF
TGCGCCAGCAGCCAAGGGTCAGTCTCCAACGTCCTGACTTTC
>TRBJ2-7|TRBD1|TRBV27|.
CASSPGTGRIIEQYF
TGTGCCAGCAGTCCCGGGACAGGGAGAATCATCGAGCAGTACTTC
>TRBJ1-5|TRBD1|TRBV20-1|.
CSAGQGSNQPQHF
TGCAGTGCAGGACAGGGGAGCAATCAGCCCCAGCATTTT
>TRBJ2-1|TRBD2|TRBV5-1|.
CASSWAGGAYNEQFF
TGCGCCAGCAGCTGGGCGGGGGGGGCATACAATGAGCAGTTCTTC
>TRBJ2-4|.|TRBV7-9|few
CASSLVSGGLNIQYF
TGTGCCAGCAGCTTAGTCTCCGGCGGACTCAACATTCAGTACTTC